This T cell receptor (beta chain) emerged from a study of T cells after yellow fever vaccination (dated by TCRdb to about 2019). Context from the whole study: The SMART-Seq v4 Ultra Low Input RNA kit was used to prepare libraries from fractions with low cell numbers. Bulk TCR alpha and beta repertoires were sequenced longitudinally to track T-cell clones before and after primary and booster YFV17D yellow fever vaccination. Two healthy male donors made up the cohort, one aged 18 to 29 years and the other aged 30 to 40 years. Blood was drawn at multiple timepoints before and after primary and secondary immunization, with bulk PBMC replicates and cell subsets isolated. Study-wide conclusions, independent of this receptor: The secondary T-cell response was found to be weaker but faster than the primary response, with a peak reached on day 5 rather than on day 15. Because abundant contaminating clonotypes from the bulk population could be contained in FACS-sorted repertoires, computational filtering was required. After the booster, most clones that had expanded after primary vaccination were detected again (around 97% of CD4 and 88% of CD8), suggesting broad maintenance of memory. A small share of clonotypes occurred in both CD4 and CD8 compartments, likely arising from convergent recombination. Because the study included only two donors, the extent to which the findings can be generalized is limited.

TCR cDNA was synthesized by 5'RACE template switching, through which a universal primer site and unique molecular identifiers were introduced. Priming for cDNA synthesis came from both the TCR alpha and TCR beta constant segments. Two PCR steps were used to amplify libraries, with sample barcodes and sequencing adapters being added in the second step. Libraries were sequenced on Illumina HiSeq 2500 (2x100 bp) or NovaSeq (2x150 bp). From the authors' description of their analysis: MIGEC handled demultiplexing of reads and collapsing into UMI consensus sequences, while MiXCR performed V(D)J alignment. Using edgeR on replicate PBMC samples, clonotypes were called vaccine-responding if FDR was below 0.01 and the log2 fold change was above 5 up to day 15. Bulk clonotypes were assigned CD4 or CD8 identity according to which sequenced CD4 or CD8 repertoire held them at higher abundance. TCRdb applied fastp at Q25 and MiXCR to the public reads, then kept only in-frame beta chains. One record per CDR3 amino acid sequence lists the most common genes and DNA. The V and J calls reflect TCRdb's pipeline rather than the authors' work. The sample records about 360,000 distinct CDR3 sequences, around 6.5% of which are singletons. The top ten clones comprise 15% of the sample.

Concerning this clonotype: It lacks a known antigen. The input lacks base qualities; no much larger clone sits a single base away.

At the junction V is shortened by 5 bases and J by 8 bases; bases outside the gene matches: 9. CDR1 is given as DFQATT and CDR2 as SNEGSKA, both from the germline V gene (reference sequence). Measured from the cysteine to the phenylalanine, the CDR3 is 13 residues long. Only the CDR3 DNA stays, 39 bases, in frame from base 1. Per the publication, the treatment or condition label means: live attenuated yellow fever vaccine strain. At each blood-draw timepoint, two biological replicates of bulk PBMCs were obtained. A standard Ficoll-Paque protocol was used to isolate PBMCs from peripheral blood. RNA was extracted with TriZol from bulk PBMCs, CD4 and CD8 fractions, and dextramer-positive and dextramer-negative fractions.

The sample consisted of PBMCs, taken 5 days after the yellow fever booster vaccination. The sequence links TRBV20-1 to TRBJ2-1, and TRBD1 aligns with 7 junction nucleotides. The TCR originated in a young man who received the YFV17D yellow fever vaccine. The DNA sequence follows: TGCAGTGCTCTTAAAACAGGGGTCGATGAGCAGTTCTTC. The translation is CSALKTGVDEQFF.